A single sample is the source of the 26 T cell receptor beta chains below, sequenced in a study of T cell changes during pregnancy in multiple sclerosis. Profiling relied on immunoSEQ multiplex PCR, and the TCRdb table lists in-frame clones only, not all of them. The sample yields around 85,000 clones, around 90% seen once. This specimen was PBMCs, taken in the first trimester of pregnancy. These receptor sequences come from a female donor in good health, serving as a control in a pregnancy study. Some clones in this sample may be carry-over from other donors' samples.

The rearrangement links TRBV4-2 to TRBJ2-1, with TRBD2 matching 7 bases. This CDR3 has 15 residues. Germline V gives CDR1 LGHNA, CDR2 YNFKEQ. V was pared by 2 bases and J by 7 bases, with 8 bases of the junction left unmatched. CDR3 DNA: TGTGCCAGCAGCCAACCACTAAGGGGAGGGAATGAGCAGTTCTTC. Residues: CASSQPLRGGNEQFF.

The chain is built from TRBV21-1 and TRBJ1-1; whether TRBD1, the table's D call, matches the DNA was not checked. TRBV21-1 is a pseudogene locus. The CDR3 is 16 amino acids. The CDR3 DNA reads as TGTGCCAGCAGCAAACCTAACCAAACAGGGGACACTGAAGCTTTCTTT. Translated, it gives CASSKPNQTGDTEAFF.

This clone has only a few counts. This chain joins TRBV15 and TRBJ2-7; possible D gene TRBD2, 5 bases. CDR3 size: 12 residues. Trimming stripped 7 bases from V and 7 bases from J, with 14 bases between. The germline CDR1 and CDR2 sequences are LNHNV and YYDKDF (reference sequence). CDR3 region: CATTIGSGEQYF. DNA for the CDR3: TGTGCCACCACGATCGGTTCGGGGGAGCAGTACTTC.

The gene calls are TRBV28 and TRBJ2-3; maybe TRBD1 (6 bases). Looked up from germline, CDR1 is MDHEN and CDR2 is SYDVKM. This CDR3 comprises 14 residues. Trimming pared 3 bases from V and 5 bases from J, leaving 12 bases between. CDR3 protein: CASSLPGAGDTQYF. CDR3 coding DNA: TGTGCCAGCAGTTTGCCAGGGGCTGGAGATACGCAGTATTTT.

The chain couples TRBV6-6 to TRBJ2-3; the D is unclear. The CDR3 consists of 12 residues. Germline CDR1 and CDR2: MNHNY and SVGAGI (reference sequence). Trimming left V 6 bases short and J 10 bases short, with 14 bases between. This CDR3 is CASSSGIYSQYF. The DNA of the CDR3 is TGTGCCAGCAGCTCAGGAATCTATTCGCAGTATTTT.

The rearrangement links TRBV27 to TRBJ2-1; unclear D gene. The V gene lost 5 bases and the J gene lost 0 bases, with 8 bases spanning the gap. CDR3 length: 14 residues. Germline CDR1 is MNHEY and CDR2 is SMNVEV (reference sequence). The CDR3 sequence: CASSGRRSYNEQFF. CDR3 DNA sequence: TGTGCCAGCAGTGGGCGACGCTCCTACAATGAGCAGTTCTTC.

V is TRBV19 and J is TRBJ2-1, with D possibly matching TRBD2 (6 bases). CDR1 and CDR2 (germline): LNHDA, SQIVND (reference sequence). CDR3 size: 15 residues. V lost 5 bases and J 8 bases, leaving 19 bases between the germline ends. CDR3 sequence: CASSRVADAHDEQFF. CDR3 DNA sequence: TGTGCCAGTAGTCGGGTAGCGGATGCCCACGATGAGCAGTTCTTC.

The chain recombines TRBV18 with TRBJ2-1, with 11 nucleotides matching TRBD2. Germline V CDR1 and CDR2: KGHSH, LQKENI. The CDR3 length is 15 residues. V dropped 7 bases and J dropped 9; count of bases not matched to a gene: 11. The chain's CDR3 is CASLLPSGGNGEQFF. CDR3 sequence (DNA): TGTGCCAGCTTACTACCTAGCGGGGGGAACGGTGAGCAGTTCTTC.

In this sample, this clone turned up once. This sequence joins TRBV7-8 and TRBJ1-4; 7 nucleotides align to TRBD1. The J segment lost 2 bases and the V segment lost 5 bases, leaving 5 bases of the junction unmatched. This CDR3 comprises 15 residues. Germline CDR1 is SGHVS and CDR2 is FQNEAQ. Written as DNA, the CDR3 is TGTGCCAGCAGCCTTCAGACAGGGACTAATGAAAAACTGTTTTTT. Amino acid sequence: CASSLQTGTNEKLFF. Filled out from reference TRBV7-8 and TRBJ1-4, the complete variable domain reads GAGVSQSPRYKVAKRGQDVALRCDPISGHVSLFWYQQALGQGPEFLTYFQNEAQLDKSGLPSDRFFAERPEGSVSTLKIQRTQQEDSAVYLCASSLQTGTNEKLFFGSGTQLSVL.

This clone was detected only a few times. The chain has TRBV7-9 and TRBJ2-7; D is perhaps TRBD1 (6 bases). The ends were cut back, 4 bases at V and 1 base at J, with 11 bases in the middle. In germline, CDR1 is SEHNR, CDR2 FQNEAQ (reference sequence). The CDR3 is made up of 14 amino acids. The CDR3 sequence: CASSSDSRSYEQYF. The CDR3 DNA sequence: TGTGCCAGCAGCTCGGACAGCCGATCCTACGAGCAGTACTTC. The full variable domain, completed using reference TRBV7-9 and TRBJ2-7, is DTGVSQNPRHKITKRGQNVTFRCDPISEHNRLYWYRQTLGQGPEFLTYFQNEAQLEKSRLLSDRFSAERPKGSFSTLEIQRTEQGDSAMYLCASSSDSRSYEQYFGPGTRLTVT.

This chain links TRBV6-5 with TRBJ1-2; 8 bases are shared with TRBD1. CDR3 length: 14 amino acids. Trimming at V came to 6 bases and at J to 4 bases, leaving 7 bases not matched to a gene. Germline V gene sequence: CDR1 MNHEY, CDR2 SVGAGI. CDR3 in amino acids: CASRRGQGSYGYTF. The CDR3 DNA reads TGTGCCAGCAGGAGAGGACAGGGATCCTATGGCTACACCTTC.

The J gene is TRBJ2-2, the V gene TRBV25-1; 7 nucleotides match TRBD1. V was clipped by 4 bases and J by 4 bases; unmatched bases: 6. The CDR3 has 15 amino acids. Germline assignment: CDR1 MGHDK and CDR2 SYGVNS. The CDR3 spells CASSGTGAGTGELFF. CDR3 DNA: TGTGCCAGCAGTGGAACAGGGGCTGGCACCGGGGAGCTGTTTTTT. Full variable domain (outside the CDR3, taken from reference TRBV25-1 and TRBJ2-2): EADIYQTPRYLVIGTGKKITLECSQTMGHDKMYWYQQDPGMELHLIHYSYGVNSTEKGDLSSESTVSRIRTEHFPLTLESARPSHTSQYLCASSGTGAGTGELFFGEGSRLTVL.

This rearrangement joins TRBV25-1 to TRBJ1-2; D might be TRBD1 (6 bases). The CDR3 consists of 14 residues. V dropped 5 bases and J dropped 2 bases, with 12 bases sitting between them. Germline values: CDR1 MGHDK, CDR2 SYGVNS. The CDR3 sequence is CASSILQGNYGYTF. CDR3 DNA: TGTGCCAGCAGTATTTTACAGGGCAACTATGGCTACACCTTC.

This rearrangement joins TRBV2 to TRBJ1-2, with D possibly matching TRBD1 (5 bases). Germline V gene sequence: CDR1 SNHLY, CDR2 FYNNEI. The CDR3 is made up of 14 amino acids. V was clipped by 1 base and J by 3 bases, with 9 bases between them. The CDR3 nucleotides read TGTGCCAGCAGTGAAGGGGGCTGGGACTATGGCTACACCTTC. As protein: CASSEGGWDYGYTF.

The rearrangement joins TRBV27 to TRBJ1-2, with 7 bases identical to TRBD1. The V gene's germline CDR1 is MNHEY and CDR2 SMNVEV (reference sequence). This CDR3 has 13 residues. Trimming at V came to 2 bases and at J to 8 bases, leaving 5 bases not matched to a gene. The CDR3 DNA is TGTGCCAGCAGTTTAAGGGGGCCGGGCGGCTACACCTTC. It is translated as CASSLRGPGGYTF.

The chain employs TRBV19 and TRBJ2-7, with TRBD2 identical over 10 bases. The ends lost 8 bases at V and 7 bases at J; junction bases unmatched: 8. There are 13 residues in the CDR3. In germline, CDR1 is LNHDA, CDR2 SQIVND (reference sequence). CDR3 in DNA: TGTGCCAGTTCGAGCGGGAGGGCAGGAGAGCAGTACTTC. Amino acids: CASSSGRAGEQYF.

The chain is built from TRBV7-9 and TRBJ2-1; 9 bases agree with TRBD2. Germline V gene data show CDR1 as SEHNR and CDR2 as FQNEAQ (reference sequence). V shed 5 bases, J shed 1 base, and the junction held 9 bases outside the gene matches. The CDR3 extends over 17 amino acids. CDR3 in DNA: TGTGCCAGCAGCAACCGCAAAGGACTAGCGTCCTACAATGAGCAGTTCTTC. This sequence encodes CASSNRKGLASYNEQFF. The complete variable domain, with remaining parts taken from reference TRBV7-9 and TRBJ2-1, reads DTGVSQNPRHKITKRGQNVTFRCDPISEHNRLYWYRQTLGQGPEFLTYFQNEAQLEKSRLLSDRFSAERPKGSFSTLEIQRTEQGDSAMYLCASSNRKGLASYNEQFFGPGTRLTVL.

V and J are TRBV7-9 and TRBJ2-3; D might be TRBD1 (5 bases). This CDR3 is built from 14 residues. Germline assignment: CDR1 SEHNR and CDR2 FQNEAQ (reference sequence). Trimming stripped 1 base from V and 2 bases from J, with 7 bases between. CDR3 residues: CASSLGGATDTQYF. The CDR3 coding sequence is TGTGCCAGCAGCTTAGGTGGGGCCACAGATACGCAGTATTTT. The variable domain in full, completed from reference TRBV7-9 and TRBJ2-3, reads DTGVSQNPRHKITKRGQNVTFRCDPISEHNRLYWYRQTLGQGPEFLTYFQNEAQLEKSRLLSDRFSAERPKGSFSTLEIQRTEQGDSAMYLCASSLGGATDTQYFGPGTRLTVL.

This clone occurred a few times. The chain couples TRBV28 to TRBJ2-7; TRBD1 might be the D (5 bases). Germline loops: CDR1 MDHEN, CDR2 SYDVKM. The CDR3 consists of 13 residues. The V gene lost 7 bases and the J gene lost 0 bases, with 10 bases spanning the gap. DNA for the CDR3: TGTGCCAGCAAGCAGGGCGACTCCTACGAGCAGTACTTC. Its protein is CASKQGDSYEQYF.

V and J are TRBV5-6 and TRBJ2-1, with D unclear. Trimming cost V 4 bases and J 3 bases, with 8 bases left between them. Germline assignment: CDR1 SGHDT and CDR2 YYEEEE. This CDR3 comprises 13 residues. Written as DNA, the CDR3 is TGTGCCAGCAGCCGCCAACTCTACAATGAGCAGTTCTTC. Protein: CASSRQLYNEQFF.

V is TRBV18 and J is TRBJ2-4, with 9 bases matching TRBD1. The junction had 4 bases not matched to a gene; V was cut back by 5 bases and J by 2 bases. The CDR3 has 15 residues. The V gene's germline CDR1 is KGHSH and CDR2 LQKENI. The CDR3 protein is CASSVQGASKNIQYF. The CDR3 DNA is TGTGCCAGCTCAGTACAGGGGGCTTCCAAAAACATTCAGTACTTC.

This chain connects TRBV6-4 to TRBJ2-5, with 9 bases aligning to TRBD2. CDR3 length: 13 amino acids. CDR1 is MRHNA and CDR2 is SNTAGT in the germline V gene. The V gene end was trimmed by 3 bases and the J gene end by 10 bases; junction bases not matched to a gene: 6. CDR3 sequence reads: CASSETSGYIQYF. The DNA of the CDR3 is TGTGCCAGCAGTGAAACTAGCGGGTATATCCAGTACTTC.

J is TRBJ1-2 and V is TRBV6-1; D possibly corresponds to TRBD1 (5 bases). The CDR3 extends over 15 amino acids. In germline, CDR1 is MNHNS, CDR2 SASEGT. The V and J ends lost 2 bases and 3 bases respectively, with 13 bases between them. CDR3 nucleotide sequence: TGTGCCAGCAGTGAACCTGGGACTCATTACTATGGCTACACCTTC. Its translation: CASSEPGTHYYGYTF.

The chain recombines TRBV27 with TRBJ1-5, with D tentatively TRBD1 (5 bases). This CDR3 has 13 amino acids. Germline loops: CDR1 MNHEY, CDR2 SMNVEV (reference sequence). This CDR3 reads CAEAGRSNQPQHF. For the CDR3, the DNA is TGTGCAGAGGCGGGACGAAGCAATCAGCCCCAGCATTTT.

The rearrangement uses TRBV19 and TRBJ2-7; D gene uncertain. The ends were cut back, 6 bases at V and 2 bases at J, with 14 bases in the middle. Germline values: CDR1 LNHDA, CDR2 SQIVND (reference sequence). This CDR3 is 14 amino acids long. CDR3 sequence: CASSRRDGAYEQYF. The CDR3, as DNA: TGTGCCAGTAGCCGCCGAGACGGAGCCTACGAGCAGTACTTC.

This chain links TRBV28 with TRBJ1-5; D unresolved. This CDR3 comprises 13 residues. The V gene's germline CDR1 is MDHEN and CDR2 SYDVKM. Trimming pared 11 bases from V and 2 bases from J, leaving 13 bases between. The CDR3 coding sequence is TGTGCCGCCTGCGTTGTCGGCAATCAGCCCCAGCATTTT. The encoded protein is CAACVVGNQPQHF.